The source of this T cell receptor (beta chain) is a study of blood T cell repertoires in COVID-19. Study as a whole: From the United States, Italy and Spain came samples of acute and convalescent COVID-19. In each case, the material was cDNA or gDNA derived from T cells, B-cell-depleted T cells, or PBMCs.

In the original workflow: Scientists estimated how many nucleated cells there were by amplifying reference gene primers. TCRdb's table, derived via immunoSEQ multiplex PCR, lists solely in-frame clones and lacks some. The V and J calls and clone size were taken over from that table, and D and trimming were inferred from the DNA. The table includes around 93,000 clones, about 83% detected once. The germline CDR1 and CDR2 sequences are SEHNR and FQNEAQ (reference sequence). V gave up 5 bases and J gave up 5 bases; unmatched junction bases: 10. The CDR3 consists of 17 residues. Sequenced sample: peripheral blood. V is TRBV7-9 and J is TRBJ2-1; 12 nucleotides align to TRBD2. The sequence was collected from a human donor in a cohort sampled during active COVID-19. The CDR3 DNA sequence: TGTGCCAGCAGCGTCACACTAGCGGGGGGCCTTCACAATGAGCAGTTCTTC. It yields the protein CASSVTLAGGLHNEQFF.